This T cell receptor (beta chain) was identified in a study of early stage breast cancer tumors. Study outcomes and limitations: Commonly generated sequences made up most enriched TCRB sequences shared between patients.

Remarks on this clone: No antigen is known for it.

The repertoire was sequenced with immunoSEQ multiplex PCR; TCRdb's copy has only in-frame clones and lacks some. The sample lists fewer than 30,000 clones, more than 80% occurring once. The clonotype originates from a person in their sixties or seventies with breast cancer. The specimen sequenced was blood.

CDR3 loop: CASSSGQGVMDEQFF. The CDR3, as DNA: TGTGCCAGCAGCTCCGGACAGGGGGTCATGGATGAGCAGTTCTTC. The chain uses TRBV7-2 and TRBJ2-1, with 10 bases that match TRBD1. V lost 4 bases to trimming and J lost 8 bases; unmatched junction nucleotides: 8. The germline V gene encodes CDR1 SGHTA and CDR2 FQGNSA. The CDR3 consists of 15 residues. The complete variable domain, with remaining parts taken from reference TRBV7-2 and TRBJ2-1, reads GAGVSQSPSNKVTEKGKDVELRCDPISGHTALYWYRQSLGQGLEFLIYFQGNSAPDKSGLPSDRFSAERTGGSVSTLTIQRTQQEDSAVYLCASSSGQGVMDEQFFGPGTRLTVL.